This T cell receptor beta chain was recovered during a study of cytomegalovirus exposure and HLA in healthy donors. Study-wide results and caveats: The study flagged roughly 150 TCR beta chains as cytomegalovirus-associated.

Generated by immunoSEQ multiplex PCR, the TCRdb table keeps only in-frame clones and is missing some. The data hold 200,000 to 250,000 clones, with roughly 90% observed a single time. In the case of this clone: No antigen is known for it.

CDR1 GTSNPN and CDR2 SVGIG come from the germline V gene (reference sequence). This CDR3 has 13 residues. Trimming shortened V by 1 base and J by 0 bases, and 7 bases separated the two germline ends. The chain links TRBV30 to TRBJ2-7, with D perhaps matching TRBD2 (5 bases). The source of this sequence is a man aged 18 to 29 in good health and CMV-seropositive. Material: PBMCs. Written as DNA, the CDR3 is TGTGCCTGGAGTGGAGGGAGCTCCTACGAGCAGTACTTC. Its protein is CAWSGGSSYEQYF.